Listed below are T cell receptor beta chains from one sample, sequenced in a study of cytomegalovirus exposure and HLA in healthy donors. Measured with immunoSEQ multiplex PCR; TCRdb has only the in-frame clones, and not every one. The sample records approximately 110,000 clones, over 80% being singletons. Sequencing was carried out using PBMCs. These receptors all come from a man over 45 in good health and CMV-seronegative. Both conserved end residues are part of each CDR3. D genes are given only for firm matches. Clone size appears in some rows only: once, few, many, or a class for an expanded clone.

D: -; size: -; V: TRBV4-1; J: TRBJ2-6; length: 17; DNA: TGCGCCAGCAGCCAACTACAGGTAGCAGCTGGGGCCAACGTCCTGACTTTC; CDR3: CASSQLQVAAGANVLTF
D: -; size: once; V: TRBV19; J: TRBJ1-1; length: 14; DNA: TGTGCCAGTAGTACCAGGGCTTTCAACACTGAAGCTTTCTTT; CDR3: CASSTRAFNTEAFF
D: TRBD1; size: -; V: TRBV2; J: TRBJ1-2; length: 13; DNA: TGTGCCAGCAGTGAAGCGCCAGGGGGAGGCTACACCTTC; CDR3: CASSEAPGGGYTF
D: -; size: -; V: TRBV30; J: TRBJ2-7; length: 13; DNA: TGTGCCTGGAGGCAGGGTGTTGCCTACGAGCAGTACTTC; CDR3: CAWRQGVAYEQYF
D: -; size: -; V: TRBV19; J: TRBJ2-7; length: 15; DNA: TGTGCCAGTAGCGCAAAGGACTATCCCTCCTACGAGCAGTACTTC; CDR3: CASSAKDYPSYEQYF
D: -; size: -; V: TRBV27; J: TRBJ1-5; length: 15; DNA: TGTGCCAGCAGTTTCGTAGCAGGGGTCAATCAGCCCCAGCATTTT; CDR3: CASSFVAGVNQPQHF
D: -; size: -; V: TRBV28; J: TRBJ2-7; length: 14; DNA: TGTGCCAGCACCTCTAACGGACAGAGCTACGAGCAGTACTTC; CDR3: CASTSNGQSYEQYF
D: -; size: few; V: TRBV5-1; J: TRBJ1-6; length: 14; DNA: TGCGCCAGCTGCCTCGGAGAGGATGGTTCACCCCTCCACTTT; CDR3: CASCLGEDGSPLHF
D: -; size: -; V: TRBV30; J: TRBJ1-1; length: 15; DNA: TGTGCCTGGAGTGCCCGACAGGCGGGTAACACTGAAGCTTTCTTT; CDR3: CAWSARQAGNTEAFF
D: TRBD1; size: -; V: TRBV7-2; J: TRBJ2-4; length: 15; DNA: TGTGCCAGCAGCTTAGATCAGGGGGAACAAAACATTCAGTACTTC; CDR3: CASSLDQGEQNIQYF
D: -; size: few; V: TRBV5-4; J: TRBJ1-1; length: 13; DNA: TGTGCCAGCAGCTCACAGCTGGGCACTGAAGCTTTCTTT; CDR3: CASSSQLGTEAFF
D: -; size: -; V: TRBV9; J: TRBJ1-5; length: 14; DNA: TGTGCCAGCAGCGTAGGGGTAGAGGGTCGGGCCCAGCATTTT; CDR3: CASSVGVEGRAQHF
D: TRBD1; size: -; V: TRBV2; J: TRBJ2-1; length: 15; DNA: TGTGCCAGCAGTGAAATACGGGGACAGACCAATGAGCAGTTCTTC; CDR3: CASSEIRGQTNEQFF
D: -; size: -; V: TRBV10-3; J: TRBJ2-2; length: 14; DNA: TGTGCCACCGTAGCGGACTCGAACACCGGGGAGCTGTTTTTT; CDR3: CATVADSNTGELFF
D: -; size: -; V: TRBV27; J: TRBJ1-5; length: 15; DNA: TGTGCCAGCAGTTTACCCCGACAGGGCAATCAGCCCCAGCATTTT; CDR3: CASSLPRQGNQPQHF
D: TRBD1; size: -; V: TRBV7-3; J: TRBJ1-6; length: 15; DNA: TGTGCCAGCAGCCCGACCGGGACAGGAGATTCACCCCTCCACTTT; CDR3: CASSPTGTGDSPLHF
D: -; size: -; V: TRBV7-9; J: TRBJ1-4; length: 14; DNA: TGTGCCAGCAGCCATACACACGAGGGTGAAAAACTGTTTTTT; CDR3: CASSHTHEGEKLFF
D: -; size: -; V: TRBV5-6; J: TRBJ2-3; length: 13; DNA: TGTGCCAGCAGTCGCCAGGGCACAGATACGCAGTATTTT; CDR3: CASSRQGTDTQYF
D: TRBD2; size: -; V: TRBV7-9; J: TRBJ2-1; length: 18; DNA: TGTGCCAGCAGCTTAGGGGGCGGGGGGACAAAATACTACAATGAGCAGTTCTTC; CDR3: CASSLGGGGTKYYNEQFF
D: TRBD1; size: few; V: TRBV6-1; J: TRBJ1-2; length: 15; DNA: TGTGCCAGCAGTAACAGGGGACTTCTTAACTATGGCTACACCTTC; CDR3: CASSNRGLLNYGYTF
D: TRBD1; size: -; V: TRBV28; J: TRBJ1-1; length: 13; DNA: TGTGCCAGCAGCAGACAGGGGGTAGATGGAGCTTTCTTT; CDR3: CASSRQGVDGAFF
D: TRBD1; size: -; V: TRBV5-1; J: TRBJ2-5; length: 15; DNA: TGCGCCAGCAGCTTGGTCAGGGGGCATCCAGAGACCCAGTACTTC; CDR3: CASSLVRGHPETQYF
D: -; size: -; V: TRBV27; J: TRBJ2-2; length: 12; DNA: TGTGCCAGTTGGCGGGGCACCGGGGAGCTGTTTTTT; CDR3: CASWRGTGELFF
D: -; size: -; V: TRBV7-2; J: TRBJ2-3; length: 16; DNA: TGTGCCAGCAGCTTCCAAGCGGATCCTAGCACAGATACGCAGTATTTT; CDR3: CASSFQADPSTDTQYF
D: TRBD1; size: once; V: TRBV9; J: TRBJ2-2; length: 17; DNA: TGTGCCAGCAGCGCCCGACAGGGGCGGATTGACACCGGGGAGCTGTTTTTT; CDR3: CASSARQGRIDTGELFF
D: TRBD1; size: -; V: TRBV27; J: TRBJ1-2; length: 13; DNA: TGTGCCAGCAGTTTTTCCAGGGGGCAAGGCTACACCTTC; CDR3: CASSFSRGQGYTF
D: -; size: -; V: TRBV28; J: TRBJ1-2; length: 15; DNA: TGTGCCAGCAGTTTCCCCCCACAGGGAATCTATGGCTACACCTTC; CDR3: CASSFPPQGIYGYTF
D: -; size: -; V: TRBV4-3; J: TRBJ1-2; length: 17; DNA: TGCGCCAGCAGCCAAGATCGGGGTTATGGGACACTCTATGGCTACACCTTC; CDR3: CASSQDRGYGTLYGYTF
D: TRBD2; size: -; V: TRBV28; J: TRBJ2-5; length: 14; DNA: TGTGCCAGCAGTTCAGCGGGGGGTAAAGAGACCCAGTACTTC; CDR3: CASSSAGGKETQYF
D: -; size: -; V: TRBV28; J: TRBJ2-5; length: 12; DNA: TGTGCCAGCGTAGGGGAGGCTGAGACCCAGTACTTC; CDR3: CASVGEAETQYF
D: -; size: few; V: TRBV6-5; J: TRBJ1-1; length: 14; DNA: TGTGCCAGCAGGGAGGGCCTTCGTGGAACTGAAGCTTTCTTT; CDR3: CASREGLRGTEAFF
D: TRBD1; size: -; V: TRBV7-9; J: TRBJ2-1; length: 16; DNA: TGTTCCAGCAGCGGAGAAAGGCGGACAGGGGGCAATGAGCAGTTCTTC; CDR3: CSSSGERRTGGNEQFF
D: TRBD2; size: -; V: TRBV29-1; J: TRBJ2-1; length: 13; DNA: TGCAGCGTTGCTAGCGGGAGATACAATGAGCAGTTCTTC; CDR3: CSVASGRYNEQFF
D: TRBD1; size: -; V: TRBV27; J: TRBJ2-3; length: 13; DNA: TGTGCCAGCATGACAGGGGGGGGAGATACGCAGTATTTT; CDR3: CASMTGGGDTQYF
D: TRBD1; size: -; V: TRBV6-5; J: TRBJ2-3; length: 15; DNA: TGTGCCAGCAGTGGAAGGGACAGGATCACAGATACGCAGTATTTT; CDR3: CASSGRDRITDTQYF
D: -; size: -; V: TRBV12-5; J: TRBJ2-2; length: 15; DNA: TGTGCTAGTGGTTCGGGGGACGGAAACACCGGGGAGCTGTTTTTT; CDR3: CASGSGDGNTGELFF
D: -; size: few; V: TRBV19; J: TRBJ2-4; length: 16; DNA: TGTGCCAGTAGTATCTACAGGGATCGAGCCAAAAACATTCAGTACTTC; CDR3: CASSIYRDRAKNIQYF
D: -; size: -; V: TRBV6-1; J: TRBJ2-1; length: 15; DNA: TGTGCCAGCAGGAGGGAGAGGATCTCCTACAATGAGCAGTTCTTC; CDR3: CASRRERISYNEQFF
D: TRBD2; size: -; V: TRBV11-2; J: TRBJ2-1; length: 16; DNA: TGTGCCAGCAGCTTAGACCGGACTAGCGGGAATGGTGAGCAGTTCTTC; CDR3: CASSLDRTSGNGEQFF
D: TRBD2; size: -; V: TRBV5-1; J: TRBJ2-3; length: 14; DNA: TGCGCCAGCACCTCGGGGGGAGGCACAGATACGCAGTATTTT; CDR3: CASTSGGGTDTQYF
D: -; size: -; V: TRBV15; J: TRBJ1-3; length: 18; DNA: TGTGCCACCAGCAGAGACAACAGGGAATGGTTCTCTGGAAACACCATATATTTT; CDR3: CATSRDNREWFSGNTIYF
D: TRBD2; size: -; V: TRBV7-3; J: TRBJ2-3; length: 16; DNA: TGTGCCAGCAGCCTCGGGGGGGCGGCTAGCACAGATACGCAGTATTTT; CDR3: CASSLGGAASTDTQYF
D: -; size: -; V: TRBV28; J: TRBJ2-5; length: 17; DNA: TGTGCCAGCAGGGGTTCGAGCGAGCTTTTGTACCAAGAGACCCAGTACTTC; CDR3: CASRGSSELLYQETQYF
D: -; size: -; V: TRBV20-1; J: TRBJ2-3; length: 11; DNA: TGCAGTGCTTCTACCGGGACAAGGGCGTATTTT; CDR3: CSASTGTRAYF
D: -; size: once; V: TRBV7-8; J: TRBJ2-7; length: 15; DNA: TGTGCCAGCAGTCCAGGGGAAGACCCCTCCTACGAGCAGTACTTC; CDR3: CASSPGEDPSYEQYF
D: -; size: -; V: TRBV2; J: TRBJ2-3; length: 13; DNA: TGTGCCAGCAGGACCGGACAGACAGATACGCAGTATTTT; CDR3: CASRTGQTDTQYF
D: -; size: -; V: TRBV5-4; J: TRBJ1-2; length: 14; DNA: TGTGCCAGCAGCTGGCAGGGGATTAACTATGGCTACACCTTC; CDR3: CASSWQGINYGYTF